The clone carrying this T cell receptor beta chain was recorded a few times. The V end was cut by 5 bases, the J end by 4 bases, with 21 bases between. CDR1 and CDR2 from the germline V gene are SEHNR and FQNEAQ (reference sequence). This CDR3 contains 16 residues. The entry originates in a study of identical twins. From the 5' RACE reads, TCRdb called clonotypes with MiXCR, one entry per CDR3 protein. This sample has approximately 670,000 distinct CDR3 sequences, with around 5.7% found just once. V usage is TRBV7-9 and J usage is TRBJ2-7; D may be TRBD1 or TRBD2 (5 bases each). Sequencing was done on a sample of naive T cells sorted from blood. The clonotype comes from a man between 18 and 29 years old in good health. Here the CDR3 DNA reads TGTGCCAGCAGCCAGTCAGCCGGGACCGCTGGTTACGAGCAGTACTTC. Translation: CASSQSAGTAGYEQYF.